The clone carrying this T cell receptor (beta chain) was counted a few times. This sample stems from a study of cytomegalovirus exposure and HLA in healthy donors. The PCR used 60 Vbeta and 13 Jbeta primers. This table comes from immunoSEQ multiplex PCR, and its TCRdb copy is limited to in-frame clones, with some not included. This sample carries roughly 130,000 clones, approximately 8.8% of them seen once, and the ten largest clones take 4.5% to 6%. Everyone who donated was a healthy bone marrow donor. This CDR3 has 12 residues. The V segment lost 7 bases and the J segment 6 bases; nucleotides outside the gene matches: 6. Germline V gene data show CDR1 as SGHRS and CDR2 as YFSETQ.

V and J are TRBV5-1 and TRBJ1-2; TRBD1 agrees at 7 bases. This receptor was taken from a man aged 40-49 years in good health and CMV-seronegative. Sequencing was performed on PBMCs. The CDR3 protein is CASFKQGHGYTF. CDR3 sequence (DNA): TGCGCCAGCTTCAAACAGGGGCATGGCTACACCTTC.